Listed below are T cell receptor beta chains from one sample, sequenced in a study of shared clonotypes between healthy human individuals. Method: immunoSEQ multiplex PCR; TCRdb's copy keeps in-frame clones and lacks some. Of some 2,400,000 clones in the sample, about 94% were seen once. Sequenced: naive CD4+ T cells sorted from blood. The receptors here all came from a man aged 18 to 35 in good health. Each CDR3 is given without its conserved first and last residue.

TRBV7-2 ASSLETNYGYT
TRBV5-1 ASRSTFYNEQF
TRBV6-6 ASRDSATDTQY
TRBV7-9 ASSPLGRETGELF
TRBV10-3 AISESGPNNSPLH
TRBV11-2 ASSSGTSKAEQY
TRBV7-6 ASSSLGVSNQPQH
TRBV5-8 ASSPGRRTNEKLF
TRBV2 ASRETKTEEKLF
TRBV30 AWSVGQGLNSPLH
TRBV7-2 ASSSVDGLINQPQH
TRBV6-1 ASRTEMNTEAF
TRBV27 ASSSTPRGNQPQH
TRBV4-3 ASSQDKGTDTQY
TRBV18 ASSPGGGKNTEAF
TRBV5-6 ASSYGLAGGPGAYEQY
TRBV5-6 ASSLGGPGEQY
TRBV27 ANVFDRGDSNQPQH
TRBV6-6 ASSTSGGSGELF
TRBV29-1 SVGGGPGRPKDTGELF
TRBV4-1 ASSPRTRTGELF
TRBV2 ASSEVLDRARNTEAF
TRBV21-1 ASSSRDREISNQPQH
TRBV28 ASSPHGDSGANVLT
TRBV28 ASTRDRGTSGNTIY
TRBV2 ASSGDGNTEAF
TRBV10-3 AIRQGANYEQY
TRBV10-3 AISDPGVAGGDEQF
TRBV30 AYRGDRPNYGYT
TRBV11-2 ASSFEGLPVRETQY
TRBV6-5 ASRTGGFTGELF
TRBV30 AWSNPGQGGLSGELF
TRBV5-1 ASSSHLEEQF
TRBV21-1 ASSKLAGADEQY
TRBV5-1 ASSLEGTGGYEQF
TRBV27 ASSFTGGGNQPQH
TRBV7-9 ASRSYKGGDRDFDEQF
TRBV7-9 ASSSRGEQY
TRBV19 ASSIGGSSTSYEQY
TRBV5-4 ASSRGGQGYYEQY
TRBV10-2 ASMDNSNEKLF
TRBV4-3 ASSHMDRVMDGYT
TRBV7-9 ASSLRLAGGNNEQF
TRBV14 ASSPGQISTQY
TRBV18 ASTRDTYNEQF
TRBV6-6 ASTAGGSSGYTEAF
TRBV10-2 ASSESIRPGRRTGELF
TRBV6-1 ASSERSGVVETQY